A single sample gave rise to the 24 T cell receptor beta chains below, sequenced in a study of cytomegalovirus exposure and HLA in healthy donors (dated 2017 in TCRdb). To prepare the library, the immunoSEQ multiplex PCR assay was applied. A mixture of 60 forward primers for TCR Vbeta segments and 13 reverse primers for TCR Jbeta segments was used in the multiplex PCR. The clones in this table, taken by TCRdb from immuneACCESS, are in-frame only. Not every clone is retained; where verified, under half of the shortfall comes from an unresolved V gene, and the cause of the rest is unknown. The sample includes more than 150,000 clones, with roughly 77% observed a single time. The biggest ten clones account for 1% of the sample. Sequencing used PBMCs. These receptors were obtained from a woman between 45 and 60 years old in good health and CMV-seropositive.

This clone came up a few times. The chain employs TRBV30 and TRBJ1-5; 9 bases map to TRBD1. Unmatched junction bases numbered 6, after V lost 4 bases and J lost 5 bases. CDR1 GTSNPN and CDR2 SVGIG come from the germline V gene (reference sequence). The CDR3 spans 14 residues. DNA of the CDR3: TGTGCCTGGACAGGGACAGGGATTGATCAGCCCCAGCATTTT. Protein product: CAWTGTGIDQPQHF.

The rearrangement joins TRBV19 to TRBJ1-2, with D uncertain. The length of the CDR3 is 11 residues. Germline V lookup: CDR1 LNHDA, CDR2 SQIVND (reference sequence). Trimming removed 4 bases from V and 4 bases from J, with 4 bases in between. The CDR3 loop is CASSNGYGYTF. CDR3 DNA sequence: TGTGCCAGTAGTAACGGCTATGGCTACACCTTC.

This clone has a single count. The V and J genes are TRBV28 and TRBJ2-1; tentative D call: TRBD2 (6 bases). With 3 bases removed from V and 6 bases from J, the gap between germline ends came to 18 bases. Per germline, CDR1 MDHEN and CDR2 SYDVKM. This CDR3 is 16 amino acids long. CDR3 in DNA: TGTGCCAGCAGTTTGTTCGCGTCCCGGCGGGGCAATGAGCAGTTCTTC. It encodes CASSLFASRRGNEQFF.

V and J are TRBV21-1 and TRBJ2-7; the DNA was not used to check the table's D call, TRBD2. TRBV21-1 constitutes a pseudogene. This CDR3 is built from 13 residues. CDR3 DNA: TGTGCCAGCAGCAGGTTAAGAGCCCTGCCGCAGTACTTC. Its translation is CASSRLRALPQYF.

The rearrangement joins TRBV28 to TRBJ2-1, with D possibly matching TRBD1 (5 bases). The V end lost 8 bases, the J end lost 2 bases, and 10 bases lay between the germline ends. The CDR3 has 13 amino acids. Germline V CDR1 and CDR2: MDHEN, SYDVKM. The CDR3 region has the DNA TGTGCCAGCGCCCAGGGCACCTACAATGAGCAGTTCTTC. Translated: CASAQGTYNEQFF.

V gene TRBV2 combines with J gene TRBJ1-5, with TRBD1 matching 8 bases. Germline-derived CDR1 and CDR2 are SNHLY and FYNNEI. V was clipped by 6 bases and J by 0 bases; unmatched bases: 1. The CDR3 is 14 amino acids. The CDR3 sequence is CASSGTGSNQPQHF. The CDR3 DNA is TGTGCCAGCAGCGGGACAGGTAGCAATCAGCCCCAGCATTTT.

This rearrangement joins TRBV7-8 to TRBJ1-1; D not certain. The V gene's germline CDR1 is SGHVS and CDR2 FQNEAQ. This CDR3 spans 15 amino acids. Trimming shortened V by 5 bases and J by 0 bases, and 13 bases separated the two germline ends. The CDR3 bases are TGTGCCAGCAGCCTGGGAGATGGCATGAACACTGAAGCTTTCTTT. It is translated as CASSLGDGMNTEAFF.

The rearrangement links TRBV2 to TRBJ1-5, with D possibly TRBD1 on 6 matching bases. V lost 4 bases, J lost 4 bases, and 14 bases lay in between. The CDR3 covers 15 residues. CDR1 and CDR2 (germline): SNHLY, FYNNEI. CDR3 sequence reads: CASSAGQTRNQPQHF. CDR3 nucleotides: TGTGCCAGCAGTGCAGGACAGACCCGAAATCAGCCCCAGCATTTT.

A note on this clone: One end of the junction varies from germline; a read error may be responsible. This chain connects TRBV7-9 to TRBJ2-5, with D perhaps TRBD1 (6 bases). The CDR3 spans 18 residues. The V gene's germline CDR1 is SEHNR and CDR2 FQNEAQ (reference sequence). The CDR3 protein is CSSSLVPIGQSLQETQYF. In nucleotides, the CDR3 is TGTTCCAGCAGCTTAGTCCCAATTGGACAGTCCCTACAAGAGACCCAGTACTTC. Full variable domain (remainder filled in from reference TRBV7-9 and TRBJ2-5): DTGVSQNPRHKITKRGQNVTFRCDPISEHNRLYWYRQTLGQGPEFLTYFQNEAQLEKSRLLSDRFSAERPKGSFSTLEIQRTEQGDSAMYLCSSSLVPIGQSLQETQYFGPGTRLLVL.

The J gene is TRBJ1-4, the V gene TRBV21-1; TRBD1 is taken as the D call from the table, unchecked against the DNA. TRBV21-1 is given as a pseudogene. The CDR3 loop spans 14 amino acids. CDR3 loop: CASMSKGANEKLFF. CDR3 bases: TGTGCCAGCATGTCAAAGGGGGCAAATGAAAAACTGTTTTTT.

The chain couples TRBV7-9 to TRBJ2-7, with TRBD1 matching 10 bases. The CDR3 covers 15 residues. V shed 0 bases, J shed 2 bases, and the junction held 1 base outside the gene matches. Germline V gives CDR1 SEHNR, CDR2 FQNEAQ (reference sequence). CDR3 protein: CASSLAGTGAYEQYF. DNA of the CDR3: TGTGCCAGCAGCTTAGCGGGGACAGGGGCCTACGAGCAGTACTTC.

The chain carries TRBV5-1 and TRBJ2-5; maybe TRBD1 (6 bases). Germline values: CDR1 SGHRS, CDR2 YFSETQ. V was shortened by 3 bases and J by 5 bases, with 20 bases between the two germline ends. The CDR3 contains 16 residues. The CDR3 loop is CASSWNRASSWETQYF. CDR3 DNA: TGCGCCAGCAGCTGGAACAGGGCATCCAGTTGGGAGACCCAGTACTTC.

The genes are TRBV28 and TRBJ1-2; no firm D call. Per the germline V gene, CDR1 is MDHEN and CDR2 is SYDVKM. Trimming stripped 7 bases from V and 2 bases from J, with 14 bases between. The CDR3 has 14 residues. CDR3 region: CASTSPAVNYGYTF. In nucleotides, the CDR3 is TGTGCCAGCACCTCACCCGCGGTAAACTATGGCTACACCTTC.

This clone showed up just once. The junction does not match germline at one end; this may be a read error. The chain recombines TRBV19 with TRBJ1-2, with D possibly being TRBD1 (6 bases). This CDR3 is 12 amino acids long. Germline assignment: CDR1 LNHDA and CDR2 SQIVND (reference sequence). In DNA, the CDR3 is TGTGCCAGTAGTATCCGGCAGGGGCCCCCGCTCTTC. Encoded protein: CASSIRQGPPLF.

This clone was recorded a few times. The chain employs TRBV19 and TRBJ2-3; TRBD1 matches at 7 bases. V was clipped by 7 bases and J by 1 base; unmatched bases: 8. The CDR3 is 15 residues long. Germline V lookup: CDR1 LNHDA, CDR2 SQIVND (reference sequence). CDR3 sequence reads: CASTLTGQRTDTQYF. The CDR3 nucleotides read TGTGCCAGTACACTCACGGGACAGCGCACAGATACGCAGTATTTT.

The chain employs TRBV6-1 and TRBJ2-7, with 11 bases identical to TRBD2. This CDR3 comprises 17 residues. Germline CDR1 reads MNHNS; CDR2 reads SASEGT. V lost 4 bases, J lost 7 bases, and 15 bases stayed unmatched. The CDR3 protein is CASSATSGNYLLWEQYF. As DNA, the CDR3 is TGTGCCAGCAGTGCGACTAGCGGGAACTATCTTCTCTGGGAGCAGTACTTC.

The chain has TRBV9 and TRBJ1-5, with D possibly being TRBD1 (6 bases). Per germline, CDR1 SGDLS and CDR2 YYNGEE. Trimming left V 4 bases short and J 5 bases short, with 16 bases between. This CDR3 is built from 15 residues. The CDR3 DNA is TGTGCCAGCAGCTCCTTAGGGGGTCGGGATCAGCCCCAGCATTTT. This encodes CASSSLGGRDQPQHF.

The J gene is TRBJ1-1, the V gene TRBV9; 8 bases map to TRBD1. CDR3 length: 14 residues. Germline lookup yields CDR1 SGDLS and CDR2 YYNGEE. The V gene end was trimmed by 3 bases and the J gene end by 10 bases; junction bases not matched to a gene: 11. For the CDR3, the DNA is TGTGCCAGCAGCGCCCTACAGGGGGTCACCGCAGCTTTCTTT. Translated: CASSALQGVTAAFF.

The chain uses TRBV27 and TRBJ1-1; the D is unclear. Germline loops: CDR1 MNHEY, CDR2 SMNVEV (reference sequence). The ends were cut back, 6 bases at V and 0 bases at J, with 8 bases in the middle. This CDR3 has 13 residues. The CDR3 nucleotides read TGTGCCAGCAGACGGAGCCTGAACACTGAAGCTTTCTTT. It encodes CASRRSLNTEAFF.

The chain uses TRBV7-8 and TRBJ2-5; D uncertain. The CDR3 consists of 12 residues. The germline V gene encodes CDR1 SGHVS and CDR2 FQNEAQ. V gave up 0 bases and J gave up 6 bases, with 5 bases separating them. The CDR3 reads CASSLAWQTQYF. The CDR3 DNA sequence: TGTGCCAGCAGCTTAGCGTGGCAGACCCAGTACTTC. The full variable domain, completed using reference TRBV7-8 and TRBJ2-5, is GAGVSQSPRYKVAKRGQDVALRCDPISGHVSLFWYQQALGQGPEFLTYFQNEAQLDKSGLPSDRFFAERPEGSVSTLKIQRTQQEDSAVYLCASSLAWQTQYFGPGTRLLVL.

The V gene is TRBV4-2, the J gene TRBJ2-5; 7 bases map to TRBD2. Germline assignment: CDR1 LGHNA and CDR2 YNFKEQ. Trimming removed 1 base from V and 5 bases from J; junction bases left unmatched: 4. There are 14 residues in the CDR3. CDR3 DNA: TGTGCCAGCAGCCAAGCACGGGGAGGGGAGACCCAGTACTTC. This translates into CASSQARGGETQYF.

V usage is TRBV7-2 and J usage is TRBJ1-5; D possibly corresponds to TRBD1 (6 bases). The CDR3 totals 12 residues. The germline gives CDR1 SGHTA, CDR2 FQGNSA. The V end was cut by 5 bases, the J end by 4 bases, with 6 bases between. The CDR3 reads CASSDRNQPQHF. DNA of the CDR3: TGTGCCAGCAGCGACAGGAATCAGCCCCAGCATTTT.

The genes are TRBV11-2 and TRBJ2-2; possible D gene TRBD2, 5 bases. The germline V and J ends were trimmed by 4 bases and 4 bases, with 13 bases remaining between them. Germline lookup yields CDR1 SGHAT and CDR2 FQNNGV. The CDR3 has 15 amino acids. The CDR3 is CASSSGIQITGELFF. The CDR3 DNA reads as TGTGCCAGCAGCTCGGGAATACAAATCACCGGGGAGCTGTTTTTT.

The V and J genes are TRBV15 and TRBJ1-1; TRBD1 agrees at 7 bases. Germline trimming cut 3 bases from V and 0 bases from J; bases unmatched to any gene: 4. The CDR3 has 15 amino acids. CDR1 is LNHNV and CDR2 is YYDKDF in the germline V gene (reference sequence). This chain's CDR3 is CATSSITGVNTEAFF. The CDR3 region has the DNA TGTGCCACCAGCAGTATTACAGGGGTGAACACTGAAGCTTTCTTT. The complete variable domain, with remaining parts taken from reference TRBV15 and TRBJ1-1, reads DAMVIQNPRYQVTQFGKPVTLSCSQTLNHNVMYWYQQKSSQAPKLLFHYYDKDFNNEADTPDNFQSRRPNTSFCFLDIRSPGLGDTAMYLCATSSITGVNTEAFFGQGTRLTVV.